One sample yielded the 26 T cell receptor beta chains listed below, sequenced in a study of T cell changes during pregnancy in multiple sclerosis. Assay used: immunoSEQ multiplex PCR; TCRdb lists only in-frame clones, some missing. The sample includes about 58,000 clones, 91% of them seen just once. The sample was CD4+ T cells from peripheral blood mononuclear cells, taken after pregnancy. The receptor source for this set is a female donor in good health, enrolled as a control in a pregnancy study.

The J gene is TRBJ1-2, the V gene TRBV29-1, with unresolved D. Trimming took 4 bases from V and 3 from J, leaving 9 bases between them. This CDR3 spans 12 amino acids. CDR1 is SQVTM, CDR2 ANQGSEA, per germline. The CDR3 bases are TGCAGCGTTGCCAGGTCTCACTATGGCTACACCTTC. Its protein is CSVARSHYGYTF.

CDR3 DNA sequence: TGTGCCAGCAGAGACTGGACAGGGGGAAACACCATATATTTT. As protein: CASRDWTGGNTIYF. This chain links TRBV13 with TRBJ1-3; 8 bases line up with TRBD1. From germline, CDR1 is PRHDT and CDR2 FYEKMQ (reference sequence). The CDR3 runs to 14 residues. The V segment lost 6 bases and the J segment 4 bases; nucleotides outside the gene matches: 5. Full variable domain (rest looked up from reference TRBV13 and TRBJ1-3): AAGVIQSPRHLIKEKRETATLKCYPIPRHDTVYWYQQGPGQDPQFLISFYEKMQSDKGSIPDRFSAQQFSDYHSELNMSSLELGDSALYFCASRDWTGGNTIYFGEGSWLTVV.

This clone was seen only once. V and J are TRBV6-5 and TRBJ1-4; 10 bases fit TRBD1. CDR1 and CDR2 from the germline V gene are MNHEY and SVGAGI. The CDR3 consists of 16 residues. V was pared by 2 bases and J by 8 bases, with 8 bases of the junction left unmatched. The CDR3: CASSYRPGQGWEKLFF. CDR3 nucleotides: TGTGCCAGCAGTTACCGCCCGGGACAGGGGTGGGAAAAACTGTTTTTT.

The chain has TRBV6-5 and TRBJ2-7, with a possible D match to TRBD1 (6 bases). Per the germline V gene, CDR1 is MNHEY and CDR2 is SVGAGI. V lost 4 bases and J lost 1, with 11 bases in between. This CDR3 region has 14 residues. The CDR3 is CASSSTGSSYEQYF. In nucleotides, the CDR3 is TGTGCCAGCAGTTCTACAGGGAGTTCCTACGAGCAGTACTTC.

The rearrangement links TRBV7-2 to TRBJ2-1; 8 bases map to TRBD2. Trimming cost V 5 bases and J 4 bases; bases outside gene matches: 10. This CDR3 has 16 amino acids. The germline gives CDR1 SGHTA, CDR2 FQGNSA. CDR3 sequence reads: CASSPSGSGVYNEQFF. The CDR3 coding sequence is TGTGCCAGCAGCCCTTCCGGTAGCGGGGTTTACAATGAGCAGTTCTTC.

The chain links TRBV5-1 to TRBJ1-3, with D maybe TRBD1 (6 bases). The CDR3 contains 17 residues. The germline gives CDR1 SGHRS, CDR2 YFSETQ. V gave up 3 bases and J gave up 0 bases, with 16 bases separating them. For the CDR3, the DNA is TGCGCCAGCAGCTCAACCGAGAGGGGGAGCTCTGGAAACACCATATATTTT. As protein: CASSSTERGSSGNTIYF.

The rearrangement uses TRBV4-3 and TRBJ1-1; no reliable D call. CDR3 size: 16 residues. Germline V gives CDR1 LGHNA, CDR2 YSLEER. The V end lost 5 bases, the J end lost 1 base, and 17 bases lay between the germline ends. The CDR3 region has the DNA TGCGCCAGCAGCGAAGCCCTCACACGGGGGAACACTGAAGCTTTCTTT. Protein: CASSEALTRGNTEAFF.

This clone came up once. The chain carries TRBV5-4 and TRBJ2-1; D is unclear. Germline V CDR1 and CDR2: SGHNT, YYREEE (reference sequence). V shed 4 bases and J shed 0 bases, with 8 bases lying between them. The CDR3 is made up of 14 amino acids. The CDR3 DNA reads TGTGCCAGCAGCCCAGTTGACTCCTACAATGAGCAGTTCTTC. It encodes CASSPVDSYNEQFF. Full variable domain (rest looked up from reference TRBV5-4 and TRBJ2-1): ETGVTQSPTHLIKTRGQQVTLRCSSQSGHNTVSWYQQALGQGPQFIFQYYREEENGRGNFPPRFSGLQFPNYSSELNVNALELDDSALYLCASSPVDSYNEQFFGPGTRLTVL.

As for this clone: Within the sample, other DNA sequences also encode this same CDR3. The genes are TRBV4-3 and TRBJ1-2; D is unclear. Per germline, CDR1 LGHNA and CDR2 YSLEER. Trimming stripped 0 bases from V and 5 bases from J, with 10 bases between. This CDR3 region has 14 residues. Here the CDR3 reads CASSQDYSPYGYTF. The CDR3 DNA reads TGCGCCAGCAGCCAAGATTATAGTCCTTATGGCTACACCTTC.

The gene calls are TRBV9 and TRBJ1-1; D is undetermined. V shed 1 base and J shed 6 bases, with 16 bases lying between them. Germline V gene data show CDR1 as SGDLS and CDR2 as YYNGEE. The CDR3 is 15 residues long. CDR3 nucleotides: TGTGCCAGCAGCGTACAGCCTCAGGCGTGGGCTGAAGCTTTCTTT. Translation gives CASSVQPQAWAEAFF.

This clone was recorded only once. The chain uses TRBV7-3 and TRBJ2-2; tentative D call: TRBD1 (7 bases). V lost 2 bases and J lost 4, with 17 bases in between. Per the germline V gene, CDR1 is SGHTA and CDR2 is FQGTGA. This CDR3 is 17 amino acids long. CDR3 sequence (DNA): TGTGCCAGCAGCTTAGGAGGGGGCAGGGTCGGCACCGGGGAGCTGTTTTTT. As protein: CASSLGGGRVGTGELFF.

The V gene is TRBV10-3, the J gene TRBJ2-7; TRBD1 matches at 8 bases. Germline loops: CDR1 ENHRY, CDR2 SYGVKD. The CDR3 runs to 15 residues. V shed 7 bases, J shed 2 bases, and the junction held 10 bases outside the gene matches. CDR3 sequence: CAITYEVQGAYEQYF. CDR3 DNA sequence: TGTGCCATCACCTATGAGGTACAGGGGGCCTACGAGCAGTACTTC.

V is TRBV18 and J is TRBJ1-4; 7 nucleotides line up with TRBD1. Unmatched junction bases numbered 3, after V lost 5 bases and J lost 0 bases. CDR1 is KGHSH, CDR2 LQKENI, per germline. The CDR3 totals 15 residues. The DNA of the CDR3 is TGTGCCAGCTCAATTACAGGGGCAACTAATGAAAAACTGTTTTTT. Translated, it gives CASSITGATNEKLFF.

The V call is TRBV5-1, the J call TRBJ2-7; 9 nucleotides line up with TRBD1. Germline-derived CDR1 and CDR2 are SGHRS and YFSETQ. After removal of 3 bases from V and 6 bases from J, the junction contained 10 bases not matched to a gene. The CDR3 is 15 residues long. The CDR3 DNA is TGCGCCAGCAGCTGGGGACAGGGATTGTCGGGCGAGCAGTACTTC. It specifies CASSWGQGLSGEQYF. Full variable domain (remainder filled in from reference TRBV5-1 and TRBJ2-7): KAGVTQTPRYLIKTRGQQVTLSCSPISGHRSVSWYQQTPGQGLQFLFEYFSETQRNKGNFPGRFSGRQFSNSRSEMNVSTLELGDSALYLCASSWGQGLSGEQYFGPGTRLTVT.

The chain couples TRBV25-1 to TRBJ2-3; D is undetermined. This CDR3 is built from 13 residues. CDR1 and CDR2 (germline): MGHDK, SYGVNS. Trimming removed 3 bases from V and 2 bases from J, with 6 bases in between. The CDR3 sequence: CASSDHSTDTQYF. In DNA, the CDR3 is TGTGCCAGCAGTGATCACTCCACAGATACGCAGTATTTT.

This chain joins TRBV29-1 and TRBJ2-5; the D gene is possibly TRBD1 (6 bases). Judging by the DNA end, TRBJ2-7 fits better; the J call may be wrong. The CDR3 is 12 residues long. Germline-derived CDR1 and CDR2 are SQVTM and ANQGSEA. The chain's CDR3 is CSVGQATYEQYF. CDR3 bases: TGCAGCGTTGGACAGGCAACCTACGAGCAGTACTTC.

In this sample, this clone turned up once. The V gene is TRBV11-2, the J gene TRBJ1-3, with a tentative D call TRBD1 (6 bases). The CDR3 covers 15 residues. Germline lookup yields CDR1 SGHAT and CDR2 FQNNGV. V lost 5 bases and J 4 bases, leaving 15 bases between the germline ends. CDR3 sequence reads: CASSTRTGSGNTIYF. In nucleotides, the CDR3 is TGTGCCAGCAGCACCCGAACAGGGTCCGGAAACACCATATATTTT.

The V and J genes are TRBV5-4 and TRBJ2-2; 9 bases agree with TRBD2. Germline values: CDR1 SGHNT, CDR2 YYREEE (reference sequence). V shed 5 bases and J 2 bases; nucleotides not matched to a gene: 4. This CDR3 is built from 15 residues. The CDR3 reads CASRPLAGNTGELFF. In nucleotides, the CDR3 is TGTGCCAGCAGACCTCTAGCGGGAAACACCGGGGAGCTGTTTTTT.

The J gene is TRBJ2-7, the V gene TRBV27; the match to TRBD1 covers 9 bases. J lost 4 bases, V lost 9 bases, and 10 bases had no gene match. This CDR3 is 14 amino acids long. Germline CDR1 and CDR2: MNHEY and SMNVEV (reference sequence). The DNA for the CDR3 is TGTGCCAGGCCTTCGGAAGGACAGGGGTACGAGCAGTACTTC. Its protein is CARPSEGQGYEQYF.

Only one count was recorded for this clone. The chain carries TRBV6-1 and TRBJ1-3; D may be TRBD1 (6 bases). Germline V gene sequence: CDR1 MNHNS, CDR2 SASEGT. The CDR3 consists of 14 residues. Trimming stripped 4 bases from V and 5 bases from J, with 12 bases between. The CDR3 DNA is TGTGCCAGCAGTGTTCAGGGGCTCCGAAACACCATATATTTT. Protein product: CASSVQGLRNTIYF.

The rearrangement joins TRBV18 to TRBJ1-1, with 9 bases identical to TRBD1. CDR1 and CDR2 from the germline V gene are KGHSH and LQKENI. V shed 6 bases, J shed 5 bases, and the junction held 13 bases outside the gene matches. This CDR3 has 16 residues. The CDR3 DNA reads TGTGCCAGCTCCCCCTTCGACAGGGGGTCGGGGACTGAAGCTTTCTTT. Translation: CASSPFDRGSGTEAFF.

In its sample, this clone was seen a few times. The chain employs TRBV9 and TRBJ1-2, with D perhaps TRBD1 (6 bases). Germline CDR1 SGDLS, CDR2 YYNGEE. V lost 0 bases, J lost 3 bases, and 12 bases lay in between. This CDR3 contains 15 residues. The CDR3 loop is CASSVAQDSHYGYTF. As DNA, the CDR3 is TGTGCCAGCAGCGTAGCTCAGGACAGCCACTATGGCTACACCTTC.

The rearrangement uses TRBV5-1 and TRBJ2-5, with 9 bases aligning to TRBD2. Trimming cost V 6 bases and J 1 base; bases outside gene matches: 7. The CDR3 covers 15 residues. CDR1 is SGHRS, CDR2 YFSETQ, per germline. CDR3 nucleotides: TGCGCCAGCACGCTAGCGGGGAGTTCCCAAGAGACCCAGTACTTC. Protein: CASTLAGSSQETQYF.

J is TRBJ2-1 and V is TRBV7-2; 9 bases line up with TRBD2. V trimming: 2 bases; J trimming: 1 base; junction bases outside the gene matches: 3. The CDR3 is made up of 16 amino acids. Per germline, CDR1 SGHTA and CDR2 FQGNSA. CDR3: CASSLLRGGSYNEQFF. CDR3 in DNA: TGTGCCAGCAGCTTACTGCGGGGGGGATCCTACAATGAGCAGTTCTTC.

J is TRBJ1-4 and V is TRBV9; D not certain. The CDR3 has 16 amino acids. V was clipped by 0 bases and J by 0 bases, with 9 bases between them. The germline V gene encodes CDR1 SGDLS and CDR2 YYNGEE. The CDR3 DNA is TGTGCCAGCAGCGTAGACCGGGGAGCAACTAATGAAAAACTGTTTTTT. Translation gives CASSVDRGATNEKLFF.

The chain combines TRBV7-2 with TRBJ2-3, with a weak D call TRBD2 (6 bases). The CDR3 runs to 15 residues. Germline lookup yields CDR1 SGHTA and CDR2 FQGNSA. Trimming left V 0 bases short and J 2 bases short, with 9 bases between. As DNA, the CDR3 is TGTGCCAGCAGCTTAGCGGGAGGTTTCACAGATACGCAGTATTTT. It codes for CASSLAGGFTDTQYF.